This is a list of T cell receptor beta chains from one sample in a study of blood T cell repertoires in COVID-19. The method was immunoSEQ multiplex PCR; TCRdb's version includes in-frame clones alone and lacks a portion of them. The data hold 180,000 or so clones, with 80% to 85% observed a single time. Specimen: PBMCs or T cells enriched from blood (not recorded which). The receptors derive from a woman aged 60-70 years who had recovered from COVID-19. Each CDR3 is given with its conserved first and last residue. Each record gives: J gene, clone size, D gene, V gene, CDR3 protein, CDR3 DNA. The D gene is left open where the match is weak. The listing skips clone size in some rows; elsewhere it reads once, few, many or a size class.

>TRBJ2-7|few|-|TRBV19
CASSMTRSYEQYF
TGTGCCAGTAGTATGACTAGATCCTACGAGCAGTACTTC
>TRBJ1-6|-|-|TRBV19
CASSTGDRLVINSPLHF
TGTGCCAGTAGTACAGGGGACCGACTTGTGATTAATTCACCCCTCCACTTT
>TRBJ1-2|-|-|TRBV25-1
CASSQGINYGYTF
TGTGCCAGCTCCCAGGGGATTAACTATGGCTACACCTTC
>TRBJ2-5|-|-|TRBV27
CASIKTQYF
TGTGCCAGCATCAAGACCCAGTACTTC
>TRBJ2-3|-|-|TRBV19
CASSIRGGATSTDTQYF
TGTGCCAGTAGTATTAGGGGCGGCGCGACATCGACAGATACGCAGTATTTT
>TRBJ2-7|-|-|TRBV5-1
CASSSLGGTTYEQYF
TGCGCCAGCAGCTCCCTCGGAGGAACCACCTACGAGCAGTACTTC
>TRBJ2-7|-|-|TRBV7-8
CASSREPGSYEQYF
TGTGCCAGCAGCCGAGAGCCCGGCTCCTACGAGCAGTACTTC
>TRBJ1-3|-|TRBD1|TRBV2
CASSGTGGGNTIYF
TGTGCCAGCAGTGGGACAGGGGGGGGAAACACCATATATTTT
>TRBJ2-3|-|-|TRBV2
CASTPDSYPTDTQYF
TGTGCCAGCACACCCGACTCCTACCCCACAGATACGCAGTATTTT
>TRBJ1-1|-|TRBD1|TRBV6-5
CASSRNRGPGTEAFF
TGTGCCAGCAGTAGAAACAGGGGCCCGGGCACTGAAGCTTTCTTT
>TRBJ2-3|-|-|TRBV28
CASSLPDSFTDTQYF
TGTGCCAGCAGTTTACCGGACAGTTTCACAGATACGCAGTATTTT
>TRBJ2-2|-|-|TRBV9
CASAGENTGELFF
TGTGCCAGCGCCGGTGAGAACACCGGGGAGCTGTTTTTT
>TRBJ1-2|-|-|TRBV20-1
CSASLGTFYGYTF
TGCAGTGCTAGTTTGGGCACTTTCTATGGCTACACCTTC
>TRBJ2-2|-|-|TRBV11-1
CASSLGTFGTGELFF
TGTGCCAGCAGCTTAGGAACATTCGGGACCGGGGAGCTGTTTTTT
>TRBJ1-3|-|-|TRBV5-4
CASSDLAAGRNTIYF
TGTGCCAGCAGCGATCTTGCTGCAGGGAGGAACACCATATATTTT
>TRBJ1-2|-|-|TRBV7-8
CASSSYREADGYTF
TGTGCCAGCAGCAGCTACAGGGAAGCGGATGGCTACACCTTC
>TRBJ2-4|-|TRBD1|TRBV4-1
CASRQGRGGFQYF
TGCGCCAGCAGACAGGGGCGAGGGGGATTTCAGTACTTC
>TRBJ1-1|-|-|TRBV15
CATRREGATEAFF
TGTGCCACCAGGAGAGAGGGAGCCACTGAAGCTTTCTTT
>TRBJ2-7|-|TRBD1|TRBV4-1
CASSQVRFVAGTASYEQYF
TGCGCCAGCAGCCAAGTCCGGTTCGTGGCTGGGACAGCATCCTACGAGCAGTACTTC
>TRBJ2-7|-|-|TRBV5-4
CASSLDLSGQYF
TGTGCCAGCAGCTTGGACCTATCCGGGCAGTACTTC
>TRBJ1-1|-|TRBD1|TRBV5-4
CASSYRGTEAFF
TGTGCCAGCAGCTACAGGGGCACTGAAGCTTTCTTT
>TRBJ1-5|-|TRBD1|TRBV9
CASSTGQGAGQPQHF
TGTGCCAGCAGCACCGGACAGGGGGCCGGTCAGCCCCAGCATTTT
>TRBJ1-2|-|TRBD1|TRBV6-4
CANRQGRYTF
TGTGCCAACAGACAGGGCCGCTACACCTTC
>TRBJ1-6|-|TRBD1|TRBV29-1
CSAGDRDNSPLHF
TGCAGCGCGGGGGACAGGGATAATTCACCCCTCCACTTT
>TRBJ2-1|-|TRBD2|TRBV10-3
CAIRPTSGDNEQFF
TGTGCCATCAGACCCACGAGCGGGGACAATGAGCAGTTCTTC
>TRBJ2-1|-|TRBD2|TRBV6-5
CASSLLAGGHNEQFF
TGTGCCAGCAGCCTCCTAGCGGGAGGGCATAATGAGCAGTTCTTC
>TRBJ1-4|-|-|TRBV19
CASSPVPTEKLFF
TGTGCCAGTAGTCCGGTACCAACTGAAAAACTGTTTTTT
>TRBJ2-1|-|TRBD2|TRBV5-1
CASSLPLAGDSGDEQFF
TGCGCCAGCAGCTTACCACTAGCGGGAGACTCGGGGGATGAGCAGTTCTTC
>TRBJ1-1|-|-|TRBV7-2
CASSLAGSRAEAFF
TGTGCCAGCAGCTTAGCAGGGAGTAGGGCTGAAGCTTTCTTT
>TRBJ1-2|-|-|TRBV6-5
CASSSMGGGYTF
TGTGCCAGCAGTTCTATGGGGGGTGGCTACACCTTC
>TRBJ1-2|-|TRBD1|TRBV19
CASLGQGINNYGYTF
TGTGCCAGCCTAGGACAGGGGATTAACAACTATGGCTACACCTTC
>TRBJ2-7|-|-|TRBV10-1
CASSDGFGRRNSYEQYF
TGCGCCAGCAGTGATGGTTTTGGGCGTCGGAACTCCTACGAGCAGTACTTC